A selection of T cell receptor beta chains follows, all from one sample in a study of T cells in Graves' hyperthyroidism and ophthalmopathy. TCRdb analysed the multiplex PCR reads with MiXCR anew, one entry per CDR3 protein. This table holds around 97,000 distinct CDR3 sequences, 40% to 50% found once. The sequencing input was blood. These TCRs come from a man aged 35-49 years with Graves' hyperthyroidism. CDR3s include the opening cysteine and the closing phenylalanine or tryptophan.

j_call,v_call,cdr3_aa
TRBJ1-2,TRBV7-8,CASSFPEGGYTF
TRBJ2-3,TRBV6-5,CASSARGRLFSTDTPYF
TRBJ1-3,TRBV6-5,CASSERGDKGWNTIYF
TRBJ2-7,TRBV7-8,CASSLVGAWAYGQYF
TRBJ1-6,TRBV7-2,CASSATSRVDSPLHF
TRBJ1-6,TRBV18,CASSPSRLSVQGYSPLHF
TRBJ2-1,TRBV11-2,CASKQTSGGDNEQFF
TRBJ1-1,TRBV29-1,CSATPYGQGNTEAFF
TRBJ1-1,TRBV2,CASSKDRDTEAFF
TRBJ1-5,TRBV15,CATSRKTGDQPQHF
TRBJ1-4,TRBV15,CATSALKHATNEKLFF
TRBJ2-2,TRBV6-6,CASSYAPREAVPTGELCF
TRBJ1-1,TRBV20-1,CSAQEGQGRTEAFF
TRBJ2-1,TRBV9,CASSPQRGSFNEQFF
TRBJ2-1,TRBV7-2,CASSPIGTSVHNEQFF
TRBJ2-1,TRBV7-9,CASSLRRGGDNEQFF
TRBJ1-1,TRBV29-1,CSASGGTEAFF
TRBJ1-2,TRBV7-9,CASSGQGVGGNTF
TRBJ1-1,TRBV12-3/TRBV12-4,CASSWGGPRNTEAFF
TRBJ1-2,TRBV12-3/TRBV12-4,CASTKGQNYGYTF
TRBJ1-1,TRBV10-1,CASGGAGYYTEAFF
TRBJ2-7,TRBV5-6,CASSFWDDSYEQYF
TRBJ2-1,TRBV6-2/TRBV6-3,CASSYSPGPQFF
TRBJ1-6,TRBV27,CASSFEGEENSPLHF